The clone carrying this T cell receptor beta chain was detected only a few times. Its antigen is still unknown. The data were obtained in a study of T cells in Graves' hyperthyroidism and ophthalmopathy. Study-wide points: Blood held most thyroid clonotypes expanded above 0.001 frequency.

Ophthalmopathy cases scored 3 or more on the Clinical Activity Score and 4 or more on NOSPECS grade, with duration below 3 months. The study excluded patients with uncontrolled infection, other autoimmune disease, pregnancy or lactation. Extraction of PBMCs used roughly 9.6 ml of fresh peripheral blood. The CDR3 has 15 amino acids. Germline values: CDR1 LNHDA, CDR2 SQIVND (reference sequence). V gave up 9 bases and J gave up 1 base, with 16 bases separating them. From RNA transcripts, TCR beta CDR3 regions were amplified. First-round RT-PCR of the TCR CDR3 relied on the HTBI primer set. TCRdb re-called the multiplex PCR reads with MiXCR, one entry per CDR3 protein. This sample carries 400,000 to 600,000 distinct CDR3 sequences, roughly 15% of them seen once, and the ten largest clones take approximately 30%.

Sequencing was done on a sample of blood. The sequence was collected from a woman aged 30 to 39 with Graves' ophthalmopathy. The chain links TRBV19 to TRBJ1-5; D might be TRBD1 (5 bases). CDR3 loop: CASKPGRRSNQPQHF. CDR3 nucleotides: TGTGCCAGCAAACCGGGACGGAGAAGCAATCAGCCCCAGCATTTT.